This passage covers 10 T cell receptor beta chains from one sample sequenced in a study of technical replicates of blood from a handful of donors (dated by TCRdb to about 2017). Library construction relied on the immunoSEQ multiplex PCR assay. In TCRdb, the immuneACCESS table is reduced to in-frame sequences with V and J assigned. These tables do not hold every clone; where another copy was compared, an unresolved V gene accounts for under half, and the others remain unexplained. Present in this sample are under 80,000 clones, approximately 96% of which were seen just once. 0.21% of the sample is taken by the ten largest. The specimen was T cells isolated from PBMCs. The receptors derive from a human donor in good health.

The chain is built from TRBV19 and TRBJ1-1; 7 nucleotides align to TRBD1. Trimming took 7 bases from V and 5 from J; bases not matched to a gene: 10. The germline CDR1 and CDR2 sequences are LNHDA and SQIVND (reference sequence). This CDR3 is 14 amino acids long. CDR3 residues: CASTWDRASTEAFF. CDR3 nucleotide sequence: TGTGCCAGTACGTGGGACAGAGCATCTACTGAAGCTTTCTTT.

The chain links TRBV6-5 to TRBJ2-7, with 9 positions matching TRBD1. V shed 5 bases and J 4 bases; nucleotides not matched to a gene: 3. The CDR3 covers 13 residues. Per germline, CDR1 MNHEY and CDR2 SVGAGI. CDR3 DNA sequence: TGTGCCAGCAGTGGGGACAGGGCATACGAGCAGTACTTC. This translates into CASSGDRAYEQYF.

The J gene is TRBJ1-2, the V gene TRBV19; no clear D. The CDR3 is 13 residues long. Germline CDR1 is LNHDA and CDR2 is SQIVND (reference sequence). With 8 bases removed from V and 1 base from J, the gap between germline ends came to 11 bases. CDR3 nucleotide sequence: TGTGCCAGTCAAATAACAGTTAACTATGGCTACACCTTC. Protein sequence: CASQITVNYGYTF.

The rearrangement uses TRBV2 and TRBJ2-7; TRBD1 agrees at 7 bases. Trimming took 2 bases from V and 4 from J; bases not matched to a gene: 5. Looked up from germline, CDR1 is SNHLY and CDR2 is FYNNEI. The CDR3 length is 14 residues. The chain's CDR3 is CASSEQGQTYEQYF. DNA of the CDR3: TGTGCCAGCAGTGAACAGGGACAGACTTACGAGCAGTACTTC. Full variable domain (missing parts from reference TRBV2 and TRBJ2-7): EPEVTQTPSHQVTQMGQEVILRCVPISNHLYFYWYRQILGQKVEFLVSFYNNEISEKSEIFDDQFSVERPDGSNFTLKIRSTKLEDSAMYFCASSEQGQTYEQYFGPGTRLTVT.

The chain uses TRBV28 and TRBJ1-5, with 9 bases fitting TRBD1. V was clipped by 4 bases and J by 2 bases; unmatched bases: 15. This CDR3 has 19 residues. The germline gives CDR1 MDHEN, CDR2 SYDVKM. CDR3: CASSSSGTGIGGGNQPQHF. The DNA of the CDR3 is TGTGCCAGCAGTTCTTCCGGGACAGGGATAGGAGGGGGCAATCAGCCCCAGCATTTT.

The CDR3 protein is CASSSGPQRGEQFF. The CDR3 DNA reads TGTGCCAGCAGTTCGGGCCCCCAGCGGGGTGAGCAGTTCTTC. The chain recombines TRBV6-4 with TRBJ2-1; 7 bases line up with TRBD2. Trimming cost V 5 bases and J 9 bases; bases outside gene matches: 10. Germline CDR1 and CDR2: MRHNA and SNTAGT. The CDR3 contains 14 residues.

The DNA of the CDR3 is TGTGCCACAGAGGCCGGGACAGGGGCGATAGATACGCAGTATTTT. As protein: CATEAGTGAIDTQYF. This chain uses TRBV10-3 with TRBJ2-3, with TRBD1 identical over 10 bases. CDR1 and CDR2 from the germline V gene are ENHRY and SYGVKD. There are 15 residues in the CDR3. V shed 10 bases, J shed 5 bases, and the junction held 12 bases outside the gene matches.

This chain's CDR3 is CASSEERRAPYEQYF. The CDR3 DNA follows: TGTGCCAGCAGTGAAGAGCGGAGGGCTCCCTACGAGCAGTACTTC. The gene calls are TRBV6-1 and TRBJ2-7, with D perhaps matching TRBD2 (6 bases). The V and J ends lost 1 base and 2 bases respectively, with 12 bases between them. This CDR3 comprises 15 residues. CDR1 and CDR2 from the germline V gene are MNHNS and SASEGT.

The chain employs TRBV4-2 and TRBJ1-2, with D hard to call. Germline V gene sequence: CDR1 LGHNA, CDR2 YNFKEQ. Trimming removed 0 bases at V and 2 bases at J, with 10 bases between. The CDR3 sequence is 15 residues long. The CDR3 DNA sequence: TGTGCCAGCAGCCAAGAATCAGCTAGAAACTATGGCTACACCTTC. Encoded protein: CASSQESARNYGYTF.

The chain couples TRBV27 to TRBJ2-7; 8 nucleotides line up with TRBD1. Trimming removed 5 bases from V and 6 bases from J; junction bases left unmatched: 9. The CDR3 extends over 14 amino acids. Per the germline V gene, CDR1 is MNHEY and CDR2 is SMNVEV (reference sequence). CDR3 DNA: TGTGCCAGCAGTCCCAGGACAGGGTGGGTCGAGCAGTACTTC. Protein: CASSPRTGWVEQYF.